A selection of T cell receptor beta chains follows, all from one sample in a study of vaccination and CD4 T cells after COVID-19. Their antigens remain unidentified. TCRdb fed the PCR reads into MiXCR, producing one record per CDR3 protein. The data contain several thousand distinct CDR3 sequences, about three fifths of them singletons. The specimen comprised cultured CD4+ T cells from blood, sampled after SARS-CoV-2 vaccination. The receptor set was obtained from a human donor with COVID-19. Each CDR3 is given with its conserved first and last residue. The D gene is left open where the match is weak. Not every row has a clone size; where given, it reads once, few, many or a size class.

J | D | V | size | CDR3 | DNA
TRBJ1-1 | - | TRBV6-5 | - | CASSYSFRHKNTEAFF | TGTGCCAGCAGTTACTCGTTCCGACATAAGAACACTGAAGCTTTCTTT
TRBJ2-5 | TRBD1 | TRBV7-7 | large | CASSFGQGGGTQYF | TGTGCTAGCAGCTTTGGACAGGGTGGAGGGACCCAGTACTTC
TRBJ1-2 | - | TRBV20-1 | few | CSATANGYGYTF | TGCAGTGCTACCGCAAACGGGTATGGCTACACCTTC
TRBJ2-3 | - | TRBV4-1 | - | CASSQTTNTDTQYF | TGCGCCAGCAGCCAAACAACTAACACAGATACGCAGTATTTT
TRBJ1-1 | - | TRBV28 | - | CASSLNRGRSTEAFF | TGTGCCAGCAGTTTGAATAGGGGTAGGTCCACTGAAGCTTTCTTT
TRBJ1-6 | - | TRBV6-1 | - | CASSARESYNSPLHF | TGTGCCAGCAGTGCTAGGGAATCCTATAATTCACCCCTCCACTTT
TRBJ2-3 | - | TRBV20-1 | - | CSAYSGTSTDTQYF | TGCAGTGCTTATAGCGGAACTAGCACAGATACGCAGTATTTT
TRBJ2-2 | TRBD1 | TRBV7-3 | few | CASSFGQVGVTGELFF | TGTGCCAGCAGCTTCGGACAGGTTGGGGTTACCGGGGAGCTGTTTTTT
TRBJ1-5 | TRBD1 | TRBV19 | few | CASSIRQGAGSNQPQHF | TGTGCCAGTAGTATACGACAGGGGGCTGGGAGCAATCAGCCCCAGCATTTT
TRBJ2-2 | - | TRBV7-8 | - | CASSGGRTGELFF | TGTGCCAGCAGCGGGGGTAGGACCGGGGAGCTGTTTTTT
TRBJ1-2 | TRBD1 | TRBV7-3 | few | CASSSRDRSGYTF | TGTGCCAGCAGCTCCCGGGACAGATCTGGCTACACCTTC
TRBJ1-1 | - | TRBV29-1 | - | CSVKGTVSNTEAFF | TGCAGCGTAAAGGGTACAGTTTCGAACACTGAAGCTTTCTTT
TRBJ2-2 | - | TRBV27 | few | CASSSELTGELFF | TGTGCCAGCAGCTCGGAGCTGACCGGGGAGCTGTTTTTT
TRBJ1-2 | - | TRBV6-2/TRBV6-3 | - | CASSDQPKNNYGYTF | TGTGCCAGCAGTGACCAACCGAAGAATAACTATGGCTACACCTTC
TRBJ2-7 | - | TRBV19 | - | CASSKGQGSSYEQYF | TGTGCCAGTAGTAAGGGCCAGGGGAGCTCCTACGAGCAGTACTTC
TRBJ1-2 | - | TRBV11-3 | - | CASHRPGDYGYTF | TGTGCCTCACACAGGCCAGGGGACTATGGCTACACCTTC
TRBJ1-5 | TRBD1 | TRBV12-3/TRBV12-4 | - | CASSTGDSNQPQHF | TGTGCCAGCAGCACAGGGGACTCAAATCAGCCCCAGCATTTT
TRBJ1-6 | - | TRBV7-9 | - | CASSLDPMGSPLHF | TGTGCCAGCAGCTTAGACCCCATGGGATCACCCCTCCACTTT
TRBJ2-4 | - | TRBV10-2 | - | CASSESRGFTNIQYF | TGCGCCAGCAGTGAGTCACGGGGCTTCACGAACATTCAGTACTTC
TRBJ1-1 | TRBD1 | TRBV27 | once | CASSRRGLGNTEAFF | TGTGCCAGCAGTAGGAGGGGGCTGGGGAACACTGAAGCTTTCTTT
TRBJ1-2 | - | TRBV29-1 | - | CSVGGSSGYTF | TGCAGCGTTGGTGGGTCATCTGGCTACACCTTC
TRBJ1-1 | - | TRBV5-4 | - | CASSPREMNTEAFF | TGTGCCAGCAGCCCAAGGGAGATGAACACTGAAGCTTTCTTT
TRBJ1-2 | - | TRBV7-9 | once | CASSLVGDFGYTF | TGTGCCAGCAGCTTAGTGGGGGATTTTGGCTACACCTTC
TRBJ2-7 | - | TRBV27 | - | CASSLSRRGPFYEQYF | TGTGCCAGCAGTTTATCCAGACGGGGACCCTTCTACGAGCAGTACTTC
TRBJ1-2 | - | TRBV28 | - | CASLTGPGGNYGYTF | TGTGCCAGTTTAACAGGGCCGGGCGGGAACTATGGCTACACCTTC
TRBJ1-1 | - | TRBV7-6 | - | CASSLAGDGGLEAFF | TGTGCCAGCAGCCTCGCAGGGGACGGTGGATTAGAAGCTTTCTTT
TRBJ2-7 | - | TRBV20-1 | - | CSASNSFRVTWEQYF | TGCAGTGCTAGCAACTCTTTCAGGGTCACTTGGGAGCAGTACTTC
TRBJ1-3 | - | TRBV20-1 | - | CSATQGRGNTIYF | TGCAGTGCTACACAAGGTCGGGGAAACACCATATATTTT
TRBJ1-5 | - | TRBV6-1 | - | CASSERLQGGTGGGNQPQHF | TGTGCCAGCAGTGAAAGACTACAGGGAGGGACTGGCGGGGGCAATCAGCCCCAGCATTTT
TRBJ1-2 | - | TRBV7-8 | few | CASSSDSLSYGYTF | TGTGCCAGCAGCTCGGACAGTCTTTCATATGGCTACACCTTC
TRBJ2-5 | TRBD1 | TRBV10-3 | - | CAISGTGGQQTQYF | TGTGCCATCAGTGGGACAGGGGGCCAACAGACCCAGTACTTC
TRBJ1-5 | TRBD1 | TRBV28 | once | CASRKPQGATQPQHF | TGTGCCAGCAGAAAACCTCAGGGGGCGACGCAGCCCCAGCATTTT
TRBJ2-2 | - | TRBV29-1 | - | CSVEEAGNTGELFF | TGCAGCGTTGAAGAAGCGGGGAACACCGGGGAGCTGTTTTTT
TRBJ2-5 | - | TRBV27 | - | CASSYLGLEGETQYF | TGTGCCAGCAGCTACCTAGGCTTGGAGGGGGAGACCCAGTACTTC
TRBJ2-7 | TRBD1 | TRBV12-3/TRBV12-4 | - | CASNRQGPTYEQYF | TGTGCCAGCAATAGACAGGGGCCCACCTACGAGCAGTACTTC
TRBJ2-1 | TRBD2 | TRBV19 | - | CASSIDGPTGRGQFF | TGTGCCAGTAGTATAGATGGCCCTACTGGGAGGGGGCAGTTCTTC
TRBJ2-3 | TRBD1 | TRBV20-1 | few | CSARAGQGRDTQYF | TGCAGTGCTAGGGCGGGACAGGGAAGAGATACGCAGTATTTT
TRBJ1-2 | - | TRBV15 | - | CATSRVGGHHYGYTF | TGTGCCACCAGCAGAGTTGGGGGGCACCACTATGGCTACACCTTC
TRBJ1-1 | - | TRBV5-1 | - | CASSLVGESTEAFF | TGCGCCAGCAGCTTGGTGGGGGAGAGCACTGAAGCTTTCTTT
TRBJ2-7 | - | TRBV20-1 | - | CSALGIGQKTYEQYF | TGCAGTGCCCTGGGGATTGGACAGAAAACCTACGAGCAGTACTTC
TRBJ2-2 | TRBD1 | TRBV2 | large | CASSEGTANRELFF | TGTGCCAGCAGTGAGGGGACAGCGAACCGGGAGCTGTTTTTT
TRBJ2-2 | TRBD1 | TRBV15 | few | CATSIRTGYPGELFF | TGTGCCACCAGCATCAGGACAGGGTACCCCGGGGAGCTGTTTTTT
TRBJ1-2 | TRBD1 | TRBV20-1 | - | CSAILGQGNYGYTF | TGCAGTGCTATCCTCGGACAGGGCAACTATGGCTACACCTTC
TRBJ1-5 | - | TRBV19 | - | CATIGRNNQPQHF | TGTGCCACCATAGGACGGAATAATCAGCCCCAGCATTTT
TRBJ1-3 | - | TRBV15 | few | CATSLGGAGNTIYF | TGTGCCACCAGCCTGGGCGGGGCTGGAAACACCATATATTTT
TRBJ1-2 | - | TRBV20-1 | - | CSARDGRPAYGYTF | TGCAGTGCTAGAGATGGCCGACCGGCCTATGGCTACACCTTC
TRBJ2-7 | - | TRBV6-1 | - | CASSRGSYEQYF | TGTGCCAGCAGTCGGGGATCCTACGAGCAGTACTTC
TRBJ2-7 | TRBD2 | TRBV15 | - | CATSRDRASGLYEQYF | TGTGCCACCAGCAGAGATCGGGCTAGCGGGTTATACGAGCAGTACTTC
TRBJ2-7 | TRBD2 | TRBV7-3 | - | CASSPNGGGAMGERYF | TGTGCCAGCAGCCCAAACGGCGGGGGGGCGATGGGTGAGCGGTACTTC
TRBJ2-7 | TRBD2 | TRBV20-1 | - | CSARALRLAGKSNEQYF | TGCAGTGCTAGAGCCCTCCGCCTAGCGGGGAAAAGTAACGAGCAGTACTTC
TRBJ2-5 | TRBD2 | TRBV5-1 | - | CASSTRKGSGGRQETQYF | TGCGCCAGCAGCACTCGAAAAGGTAGCGGGGGGCGCCAAGAGACCCAGTACTTC
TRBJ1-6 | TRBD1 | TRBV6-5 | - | CASSSYRDRGISNSPLHF | TGTGCCAGCAGTTCGTACCGGGACAGGGGAATAAGTAATTCACCCCTCCACTTT